This T cell receptor (beta chain) was obtained from a study of T-cell reconstitution after alpha-beta-depleted transplantation in children. Germline V gives CDR1 SGHTA, CDR2 FQGNSA. This CDR3 comprises 13 residues. V lost 1 base and J lost 7; bases outside the gene matches: 0. This clonotype was recorded many times. Preparation of the TCRbeta library used unique molecular identifiers. MiXCR, run by TCRdb on the PCR reads, gives a single entry per CDR3 protein. The sample holds 440,000 or so distinct CDR3 sequences; 9.5% to 13% are singletons and the top ten take roughly 5.1%. This TCR came from a human donor who donated a stem cell graft to a child with acute myeloid leukemia. Sequencing used PBMCs from the stem cell graft donor, obtained from the stem cell graft. The chain joins TRBV7-2 to TRBJ1-1; TRBD1 matches at 10 bases. The CDR3 sequence: CASSLGDRGEAFF. The CDR3 DNA is TGTGCCAGCAGCTTAGGGGACAGGGGTGAAGCTTTCTTT.